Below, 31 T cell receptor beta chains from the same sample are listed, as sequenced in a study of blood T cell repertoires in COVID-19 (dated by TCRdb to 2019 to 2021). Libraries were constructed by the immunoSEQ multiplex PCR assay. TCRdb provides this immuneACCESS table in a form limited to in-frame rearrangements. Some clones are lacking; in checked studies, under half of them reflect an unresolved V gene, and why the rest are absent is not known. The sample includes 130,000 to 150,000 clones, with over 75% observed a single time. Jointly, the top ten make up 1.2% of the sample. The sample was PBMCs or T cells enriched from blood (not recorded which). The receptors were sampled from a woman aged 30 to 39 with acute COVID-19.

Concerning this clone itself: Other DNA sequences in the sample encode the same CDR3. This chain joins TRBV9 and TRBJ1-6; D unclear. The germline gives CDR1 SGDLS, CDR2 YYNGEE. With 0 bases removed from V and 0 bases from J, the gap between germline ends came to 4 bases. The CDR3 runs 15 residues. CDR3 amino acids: CASSVGSSYNSPLHF. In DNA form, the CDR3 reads TGTGCCAGCAGCGTAGGCAGCTCCTATAATTCACCCCTCCACTTT. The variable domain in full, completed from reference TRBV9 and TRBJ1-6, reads DSGVTQTPKHLITATGQRVTLRCSPRSGDLSVYWYQQSLDQGLQFLIQYYNGEERAKGNILERFSAQQFPDLHSELNLSSLELGDSALYFCASSVGSSYNSPLHFGNGTRLTVT.

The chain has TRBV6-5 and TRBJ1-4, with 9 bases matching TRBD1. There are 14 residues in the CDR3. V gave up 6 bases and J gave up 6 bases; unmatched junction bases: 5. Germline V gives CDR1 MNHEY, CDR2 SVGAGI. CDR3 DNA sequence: TGTGCCAGCAGGGCGACAGGGGGGGATGAAAAACTGTTTTTT. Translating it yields CASRATGGDEKLFF.

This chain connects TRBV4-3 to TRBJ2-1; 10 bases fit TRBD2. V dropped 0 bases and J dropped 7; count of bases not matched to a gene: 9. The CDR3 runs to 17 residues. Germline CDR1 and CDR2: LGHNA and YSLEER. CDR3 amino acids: CASSQEDESSGSNEQFF. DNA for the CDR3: TGCGCCAGCAGCCAAGAGGATGAGTCTAGCGGGAGTAATGAGCAGTTCTTC.

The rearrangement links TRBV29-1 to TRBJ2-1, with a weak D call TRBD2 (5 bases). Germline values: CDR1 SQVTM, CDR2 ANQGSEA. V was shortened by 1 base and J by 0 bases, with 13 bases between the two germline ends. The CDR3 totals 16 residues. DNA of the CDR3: TGCAGCGTTGAAGGAGGACCTGGGAGCTCCTACAATGAGCAGTTCTTC. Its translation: CSVEGGPGSSYNEQFF.

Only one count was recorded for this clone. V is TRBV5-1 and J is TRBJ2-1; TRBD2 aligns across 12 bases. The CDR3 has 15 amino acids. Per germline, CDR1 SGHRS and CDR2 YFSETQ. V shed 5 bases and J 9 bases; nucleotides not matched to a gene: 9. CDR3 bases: TGCGCCAGCAGTGTCAGGACTAGCGGGATTGGTGAGCAGTTCTTC. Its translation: CASSVRTSGIGEQFF.

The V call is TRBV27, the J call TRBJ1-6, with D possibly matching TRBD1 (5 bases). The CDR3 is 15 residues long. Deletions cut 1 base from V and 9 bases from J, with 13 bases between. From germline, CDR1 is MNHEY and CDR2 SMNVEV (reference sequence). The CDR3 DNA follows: TGTGCCAGCAGTTTATTCAGGTTCGGGGGTTCACCCCTCCACTTT. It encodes CASSLFRFGGSPLHF.

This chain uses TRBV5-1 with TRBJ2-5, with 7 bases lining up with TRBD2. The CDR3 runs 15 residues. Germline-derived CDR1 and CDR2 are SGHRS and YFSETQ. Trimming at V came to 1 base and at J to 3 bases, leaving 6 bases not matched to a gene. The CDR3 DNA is TGCGCCAGCAGCTTGACATCGAGCGGGGAAGAGACCCAGTACTTC. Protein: CASSLTSSGEETQYF.

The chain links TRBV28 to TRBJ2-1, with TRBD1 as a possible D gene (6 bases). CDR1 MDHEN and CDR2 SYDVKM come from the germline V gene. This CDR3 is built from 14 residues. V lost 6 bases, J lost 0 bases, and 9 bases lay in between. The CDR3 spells CASRLQGSYNEQFF. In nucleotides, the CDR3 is TGTGCCAGCAGACTACAGGGCTCCTACAATGAGCAGTTCTTC.

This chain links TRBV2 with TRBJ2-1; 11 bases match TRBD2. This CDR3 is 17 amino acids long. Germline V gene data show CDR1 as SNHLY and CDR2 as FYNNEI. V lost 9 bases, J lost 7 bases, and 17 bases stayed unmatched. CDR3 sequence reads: CASKLTPGTSGKNEQFF. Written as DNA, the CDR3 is TGTGCCAGTAAACTAACCCCCGGGACTAGCGGAAAGAATGAGCAGTTCTTC.

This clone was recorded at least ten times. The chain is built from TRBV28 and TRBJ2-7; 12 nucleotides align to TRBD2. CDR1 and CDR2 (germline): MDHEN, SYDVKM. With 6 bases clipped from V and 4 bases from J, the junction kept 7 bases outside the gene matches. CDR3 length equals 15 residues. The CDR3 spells CASRLTSGRMYEQYF. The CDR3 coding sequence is TGTGCCAGCAGACTAACTAGCGGGAGGATGTACGAGCAGTACTTC. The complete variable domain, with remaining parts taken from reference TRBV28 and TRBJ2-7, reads DVKVTQSSRYLVKRTGEKVFLECVQDMDHENMFWYRQDPGLGLRLIYFSYDVKMKEKGDIPEGYSVSREKKERFSLILESASTNQTSMYLCASRLTSGRMYEQYFGPGTRLTVT.

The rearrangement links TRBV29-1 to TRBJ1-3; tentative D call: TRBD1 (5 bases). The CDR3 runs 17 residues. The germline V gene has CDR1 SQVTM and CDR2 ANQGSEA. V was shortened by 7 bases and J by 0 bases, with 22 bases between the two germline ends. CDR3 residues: CSARMGGYNASGNTIYF. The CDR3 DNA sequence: TGCAGCGCCAGAATGGGGGGTTATAACGCCTCTGGAAACACCATATATTTT.

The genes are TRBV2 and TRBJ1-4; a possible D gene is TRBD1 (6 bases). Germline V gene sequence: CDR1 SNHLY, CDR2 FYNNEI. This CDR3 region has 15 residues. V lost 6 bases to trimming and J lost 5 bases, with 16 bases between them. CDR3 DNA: TGTGCCAGCAGCAAAGAACGGGACATAAATGAAAAACTGTTTTTT. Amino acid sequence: CASSKERDINEKLFF.

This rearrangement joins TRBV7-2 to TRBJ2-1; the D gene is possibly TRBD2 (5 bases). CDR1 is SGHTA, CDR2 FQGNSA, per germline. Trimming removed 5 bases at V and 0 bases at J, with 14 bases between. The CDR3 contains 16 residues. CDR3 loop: CASSLRGGSSYNEQFF. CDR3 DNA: TGTGCCAGCAGCCTCCGTGGTGGGAGCTCCTACAATGAGCAGTTCTTC.

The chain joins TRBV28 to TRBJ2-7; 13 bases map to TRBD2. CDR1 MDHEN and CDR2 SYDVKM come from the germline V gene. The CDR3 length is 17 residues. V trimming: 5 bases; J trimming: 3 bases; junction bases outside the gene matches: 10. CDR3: CASSLSPGTSGIYEQYF. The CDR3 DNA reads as TGTGCCAGCAGTCTTTCCCCAGGGACTAGCGGGATCTACGAGCAGTACTTC.

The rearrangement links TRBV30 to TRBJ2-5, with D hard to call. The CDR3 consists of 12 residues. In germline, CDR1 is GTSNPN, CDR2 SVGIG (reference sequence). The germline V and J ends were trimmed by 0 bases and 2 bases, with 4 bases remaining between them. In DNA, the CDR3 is TGTGCCTGGAGTGTCTCTCAAGAGACCCAGTACTTC. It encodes CAWSVSQETQYF.

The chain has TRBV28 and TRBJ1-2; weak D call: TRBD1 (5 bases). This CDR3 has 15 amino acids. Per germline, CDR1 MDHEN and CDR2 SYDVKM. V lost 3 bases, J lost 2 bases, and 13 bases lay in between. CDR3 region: CASSFALAGNYGYTF. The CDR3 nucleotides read TGTGCCAGCAGTTTCGCCCTCGCAGGGAACTATGGCTACACCTTC.

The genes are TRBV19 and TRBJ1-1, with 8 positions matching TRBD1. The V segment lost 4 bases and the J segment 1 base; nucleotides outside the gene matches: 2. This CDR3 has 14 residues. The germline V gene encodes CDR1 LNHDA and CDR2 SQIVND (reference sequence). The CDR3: CASSRDRGNTEAFF. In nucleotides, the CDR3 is TGTGCCAGTAGTAGAGACAGGGGGAACACTGAAGCTTTCTTT.

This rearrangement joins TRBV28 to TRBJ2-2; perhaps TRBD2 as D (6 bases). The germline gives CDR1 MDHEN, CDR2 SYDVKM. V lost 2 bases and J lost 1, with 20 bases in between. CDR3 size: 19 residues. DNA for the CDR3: TGTGCCAGCAGTTTAAGGAGGGTCTCGGATTACAAGAACACCGGGGAGCTGTTTTTT. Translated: CASSLRRVSDYKNTGELFF.

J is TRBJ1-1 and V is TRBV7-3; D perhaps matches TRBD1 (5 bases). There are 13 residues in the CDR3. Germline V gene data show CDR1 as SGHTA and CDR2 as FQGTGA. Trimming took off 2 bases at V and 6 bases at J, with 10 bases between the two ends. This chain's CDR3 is CASSLRPGSEAFF. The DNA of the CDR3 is TGTGCCAGCAGCTTACGGCCAGGGTCTGAAGCTTTCTTT.

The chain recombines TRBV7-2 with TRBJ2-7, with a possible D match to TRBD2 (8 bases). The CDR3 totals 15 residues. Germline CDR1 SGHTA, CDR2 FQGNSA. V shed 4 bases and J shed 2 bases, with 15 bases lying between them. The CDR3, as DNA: TGTGCCAGCAGCTATAGCGGGACAGAGACCTACGAGCAGTACTTC. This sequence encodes CASSYSGTETYEQYF.

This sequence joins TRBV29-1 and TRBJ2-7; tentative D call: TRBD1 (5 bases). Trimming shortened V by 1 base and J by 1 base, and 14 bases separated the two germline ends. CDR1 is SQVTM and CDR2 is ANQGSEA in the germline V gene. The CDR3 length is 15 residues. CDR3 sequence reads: CSVEGGEFSSYEQYF. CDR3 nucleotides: TGCAGCGTTGAAGGGGGCGAGTTCTCTTCCTACGAGCAGTACTTC.

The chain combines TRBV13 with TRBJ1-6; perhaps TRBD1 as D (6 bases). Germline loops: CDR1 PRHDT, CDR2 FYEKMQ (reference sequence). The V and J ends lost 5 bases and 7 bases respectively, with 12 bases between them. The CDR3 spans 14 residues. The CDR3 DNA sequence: TGTGCCAGCAGCACAGACAGGCGGAATTCACCCCTCCACTTT. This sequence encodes CASSTDRRNSPLHF.

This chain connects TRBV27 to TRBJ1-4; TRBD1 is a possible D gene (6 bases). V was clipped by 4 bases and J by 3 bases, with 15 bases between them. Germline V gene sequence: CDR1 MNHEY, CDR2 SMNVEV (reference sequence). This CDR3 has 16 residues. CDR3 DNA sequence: TGTGCCAGCAGTTGGGGGGGCGCTTTTGCTAATGAAAAACTGTTTTTT. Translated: CASSWGGAFANEKLFF. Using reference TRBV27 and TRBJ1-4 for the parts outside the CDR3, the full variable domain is EAQVTQNPRYLITVTGKKLTVTCSQNMNHEYMSWYRQDPGLGLRQIYYSMNVEVTDKGDVPEGYKVSRKEKRNFPLILESPSPNQTSLYFCASSWGGAFANEKLFFGSGTQLSVL.

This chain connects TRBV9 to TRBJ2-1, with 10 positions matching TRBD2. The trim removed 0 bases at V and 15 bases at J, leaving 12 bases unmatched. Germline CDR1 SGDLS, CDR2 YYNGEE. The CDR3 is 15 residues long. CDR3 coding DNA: TGTGCCAGCAGCGTAGCTACCCCGGCTAGCGGGAGTTTGTTCTTC. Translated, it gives CASSVATPASGSLFF. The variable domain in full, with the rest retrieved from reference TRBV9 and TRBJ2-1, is DSGVTQTPKHLITATGQRVTLRCSPRSGDLSVYWYQQSLDQGLQFLIQYYNGEERAKGNILERFSAQQFPDLHSELNLSSLELGDSALYFCASSVATPASGSLFFGPGTRLTVL.

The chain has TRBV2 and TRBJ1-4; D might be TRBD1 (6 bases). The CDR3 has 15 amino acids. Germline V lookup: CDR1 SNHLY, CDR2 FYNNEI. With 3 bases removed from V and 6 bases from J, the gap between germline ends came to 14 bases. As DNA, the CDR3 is TGTGCCAGCAGTGAGTGGGGGGGCGCAGATGAAAAACTGTTTTTT. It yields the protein CASSEWGGADEKLFF.

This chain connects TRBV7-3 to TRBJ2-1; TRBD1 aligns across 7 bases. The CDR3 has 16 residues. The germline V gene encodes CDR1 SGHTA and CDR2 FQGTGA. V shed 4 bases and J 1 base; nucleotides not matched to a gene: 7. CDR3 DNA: TGTGCCAGCAGCTCCTATGCGGACAGGTCCTACAATGAGCAGTTCTTC. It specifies CASSSYADRSYNEQFF. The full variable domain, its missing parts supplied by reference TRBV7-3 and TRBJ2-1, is GAGVSQTPSNKVTEKGKYVELRCDPISGHTALYWYRQSLGQGPEFLIYFQGTGAADDSGLPNDRFFAVRPEGSVSTLKIQRTERGDSAVYLCASSSYADRSYNEQFFGPGTRLTVL.

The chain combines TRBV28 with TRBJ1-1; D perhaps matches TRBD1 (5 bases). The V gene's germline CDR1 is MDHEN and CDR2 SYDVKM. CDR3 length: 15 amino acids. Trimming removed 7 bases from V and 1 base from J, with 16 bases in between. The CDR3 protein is CASKNSLGENTEAFF. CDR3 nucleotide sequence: TGTGCCAGCAAGAACAGTCTAGGGGAGAACACTGAAGCTTTCTTT.

Here the CDR3 DNA reads TGTGCCAGCAGCCCTGGAGCAGGGGGCCCAGGAGAGCAGTACTTC. Encoded protein: CASSPGAGGPGEQYF. The V call is TRBV7-2, the J call TRBJ2-7, with 8 nucleotides matching TRBD1. The CDR3 loop spans 15 amino acids. J lost 7 bases, V lost 5 bases, and 13 bases had no gene match. Germline CDR1 reads SGHTA; CDR2 reads FQGNSA.

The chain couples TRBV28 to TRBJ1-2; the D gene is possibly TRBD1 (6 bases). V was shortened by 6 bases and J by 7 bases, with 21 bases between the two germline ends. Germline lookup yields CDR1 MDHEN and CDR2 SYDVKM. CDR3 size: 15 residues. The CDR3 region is CASSPPGAGAGGYTF. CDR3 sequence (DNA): TGTGCCAGCAGCCCTCCTGGGGCAGGGGCCGGTGGCTACACCTTC.

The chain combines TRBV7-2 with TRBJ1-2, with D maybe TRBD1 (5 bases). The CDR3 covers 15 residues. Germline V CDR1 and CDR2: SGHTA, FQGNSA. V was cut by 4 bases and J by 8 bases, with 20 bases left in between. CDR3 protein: CASSSISGALLGYTF. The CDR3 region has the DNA TGTGCCAGCAGCTCCATTAGTGGGGCCCTTTTGGGCTACACCTTC.

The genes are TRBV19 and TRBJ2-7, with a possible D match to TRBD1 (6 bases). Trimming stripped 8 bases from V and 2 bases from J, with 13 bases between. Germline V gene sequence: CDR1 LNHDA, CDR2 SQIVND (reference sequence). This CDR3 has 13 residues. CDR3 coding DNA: TGTGCCAGTTCCCGGGGACACACCTACGAGCAGTACTTC. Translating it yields CASSRGHTYEQYF. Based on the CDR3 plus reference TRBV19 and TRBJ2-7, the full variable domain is DGGITQSPKYLFRKEGQNVTLSCEQNLNHDAMYWYRQDPGQGLRLIYYSQIVNDFQKGDIAEGYSVSREKKESFPLTVTSAQKNPTAFYLCASSRGHTYEQYFGPGTRLTVT.